The clone carrying this T cell receptor beta chain was seen many times. The data stem from a study of CD8+CD57+ T cells in acquired aplastic anemia. The germline CDR1 and CDR2 sequences are LNHDA and SQIVND (reference sequence). There are 17 residues in the CDR3. The V gene lost 2 bases and the J gene lost 3 bases, with 17 bases spanning the gap. Researchers used genomic DNA as the template to profile TCR beta VDJ and CDR3. TCRdb called the reads again in MiXCR, with one record for every CDR3 protein. This table holds roughly 130,000 distinct CDR3 sequences, over 45% found once. The V gene is TRBV19, the J gene TRBJ1-5; D is possibly TRBD1 (5 bases). What was sequenced was sorted CD4+, CD8+, or CD8+CD57+ T cells (not recorded which) from PBMCs. The TCR sequence derives from a human donor in good health, serving as a control. CDR3 bases: TGTGCCAGTAGTATATCCTCGGTGGGGCAGACCAATCAGCCCCAGCATTTT. Translation: CASSISSVGQTNQPQHF. The entire variable domain, with the rest obtained from reference TRBV19 and TRBJ1-5, is as follows: DGGITQSPKYLFRKEGQNVTLSCEQNLNHDAMYWYRQDPGQGLRLIYYSQIVNDFQKGDIAEGYSVSREKKESFPLTVTSAQKNPTAFYLCASSISSVGQTNQPQHFGDGTRLSIL.